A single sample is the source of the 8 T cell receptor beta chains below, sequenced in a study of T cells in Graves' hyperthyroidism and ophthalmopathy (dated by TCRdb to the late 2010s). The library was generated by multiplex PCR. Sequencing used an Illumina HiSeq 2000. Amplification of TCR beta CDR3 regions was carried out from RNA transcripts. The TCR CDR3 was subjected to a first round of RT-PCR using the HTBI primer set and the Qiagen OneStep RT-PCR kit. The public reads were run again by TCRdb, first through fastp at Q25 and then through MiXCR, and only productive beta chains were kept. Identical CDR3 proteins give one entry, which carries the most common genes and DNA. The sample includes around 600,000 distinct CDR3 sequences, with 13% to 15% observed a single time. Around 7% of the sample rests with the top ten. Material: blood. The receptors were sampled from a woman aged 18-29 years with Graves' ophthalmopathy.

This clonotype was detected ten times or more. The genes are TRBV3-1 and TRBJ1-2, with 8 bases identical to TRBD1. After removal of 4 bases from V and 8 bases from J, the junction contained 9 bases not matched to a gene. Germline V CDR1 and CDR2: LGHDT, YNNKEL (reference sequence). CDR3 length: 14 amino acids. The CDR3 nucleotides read TGTGCCAGCAGCCCGACAGGGGCGCCCGGCGGCTACACCTTC. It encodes CASSPTGAPGGYTF.

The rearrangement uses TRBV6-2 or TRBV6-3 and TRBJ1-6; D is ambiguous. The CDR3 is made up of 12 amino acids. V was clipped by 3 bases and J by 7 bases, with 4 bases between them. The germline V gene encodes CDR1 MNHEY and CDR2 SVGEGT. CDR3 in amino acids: CASSYVNSPLHF. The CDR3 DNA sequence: TGTGCCAGCAGTTATGTGAATTCACCCCTCCACTTT.

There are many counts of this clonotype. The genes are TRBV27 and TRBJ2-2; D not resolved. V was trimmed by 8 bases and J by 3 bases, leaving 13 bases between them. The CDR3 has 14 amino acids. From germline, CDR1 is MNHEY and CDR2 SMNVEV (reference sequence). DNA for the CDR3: TGTGCCAGCCGTGCGAGATCGGACACCGGGGAGCTGTTTTTT. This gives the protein CASRARSDTGELFF.

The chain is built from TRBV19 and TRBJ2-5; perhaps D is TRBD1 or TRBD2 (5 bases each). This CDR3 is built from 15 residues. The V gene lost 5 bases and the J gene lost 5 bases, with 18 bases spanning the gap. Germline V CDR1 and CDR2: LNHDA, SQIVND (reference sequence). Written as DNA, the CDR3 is TGTGCCAGTAGTCGGGGTATACGAGGGGCGGAGACCCAGTACTTC. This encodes CASSRGIRGAETQYF.

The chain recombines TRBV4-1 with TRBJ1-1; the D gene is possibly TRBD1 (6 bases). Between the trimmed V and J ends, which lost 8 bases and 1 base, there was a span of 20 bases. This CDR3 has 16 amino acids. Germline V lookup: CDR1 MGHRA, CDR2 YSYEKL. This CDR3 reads CASAQYTQGGNTEAFF. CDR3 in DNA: TGCGCCAGCGCCCAGTATACACAGGGTGGGAACACTGAAGCTTTCTTT.

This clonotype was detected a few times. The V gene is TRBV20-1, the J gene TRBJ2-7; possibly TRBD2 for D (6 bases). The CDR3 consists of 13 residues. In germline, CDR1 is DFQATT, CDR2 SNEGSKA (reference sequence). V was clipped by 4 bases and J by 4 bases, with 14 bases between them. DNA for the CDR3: TGCAGTGCTAAACTAGCAGTTAGATACGAGCAGTACTTC. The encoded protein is CSAKLAVRYEQYF.

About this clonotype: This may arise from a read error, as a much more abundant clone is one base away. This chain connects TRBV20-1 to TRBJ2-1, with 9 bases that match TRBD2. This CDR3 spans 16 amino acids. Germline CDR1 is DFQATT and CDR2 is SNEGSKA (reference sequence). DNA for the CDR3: TGCAATGCTAGAGATCCCCGACTAGCGGACTACAATGAGCAGTTCTTC. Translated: CNARDPRLADYNEQFF.

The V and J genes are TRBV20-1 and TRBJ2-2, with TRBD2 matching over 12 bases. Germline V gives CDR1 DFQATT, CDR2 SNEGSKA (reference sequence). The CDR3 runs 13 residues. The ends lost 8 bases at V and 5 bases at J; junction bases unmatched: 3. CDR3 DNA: TGCAGTTGGACTAGCGGGGTTACCGGGGAGCTGTTTTTT. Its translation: CSWTSGVTGELFF.